This T cell receptor beta chain emerged from a study of brain T cells in children with intractable seizures. Whole-study results and caveats: Clones missing pre-surgery may reflect undersampling of that blood sample. Only CDR3 sequence similarity suggested viral specificity, without known HCMV serostatus.

About this clone itself: Its matching antigen is unknown.

TCRdb's copy holds only in-frame clones and misses some; the assay was immunoSEQ multiplex PCR. The sample shows some 80,000 clones, roughly 89% of them seen only once. The germline V gene encodes CDR1 ENHRY and CDR2 SYGVKD. The CDR3 runs to 15 residues. Trimming cost V 2 bases and J 2 bases, with 13 bases left between them. Surgery cases with the highest brain T cell transcript signatures were chosen for sequencing. The chain carries TRBV10-3 and TRBJ2-7; no clear D gene. Specimen: peripheral blood, collected at surgery. The TCR originated in a girl aged 2-10 years with Rasmussen encephalitis and intractable seizures. CDR3 protein: CAISEPANSTYEQYF. In DNA form, the CDR3 reads TGTGCCATCAGTGAGCCCGCCAATTCCACCTACGAGCAGTACTTC.